This T cell receptor (beta chain) emerged from a study of T cell repertoires in cytomegalovirus infection. TCRdb fed the reads into MiXCR, producing one record per CDR3 protein. The sample contains 560,000 or so distinct CDR3 sequences, 16% of which appear only once. This clonotype was seen at least ten times. CDR3 length: 14 amino acids. CDR1 is MGHRA, CDR2 YSYEKL, per germline. V dropped 8 bases and J dropped 0; count of bases not matched to a gene: 4. Sequencing input: CD8+ T cells from PBMCs. The TCR comes from a human donor in good health (CMV status not recorded). Some clones in this sample may be carry-over from other donors' samples. The rearrangement uses TRBV4-1 and TRBJ2-1; 7 bases line up with TRBD2. The CDR3 spells CASHGGSSYNEQFF. As DNA, the CDR3 is TGCGCCAGCCATGGCGGGAGCTCCTACAATGAGCAGTTCTTC.